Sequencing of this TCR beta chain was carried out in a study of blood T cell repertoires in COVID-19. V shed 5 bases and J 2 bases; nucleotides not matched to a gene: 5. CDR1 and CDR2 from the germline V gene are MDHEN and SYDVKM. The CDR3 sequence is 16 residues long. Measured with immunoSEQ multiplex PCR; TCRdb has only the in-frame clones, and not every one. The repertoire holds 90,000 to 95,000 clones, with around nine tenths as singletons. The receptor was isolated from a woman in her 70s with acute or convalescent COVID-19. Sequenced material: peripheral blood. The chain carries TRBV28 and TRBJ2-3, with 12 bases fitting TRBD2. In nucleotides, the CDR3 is TGTGCCAGCAGTATGCCTAGCGGGAGGGTCACAGATACGCAGTATTTT. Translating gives CASSMPSGRVTDTQYF.